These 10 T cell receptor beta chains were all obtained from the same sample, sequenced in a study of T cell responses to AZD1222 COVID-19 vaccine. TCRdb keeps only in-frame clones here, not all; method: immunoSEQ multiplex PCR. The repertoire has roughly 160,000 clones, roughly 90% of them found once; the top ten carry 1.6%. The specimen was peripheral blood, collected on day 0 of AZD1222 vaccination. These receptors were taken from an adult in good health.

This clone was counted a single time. The CDR3 coding sequence is TGTGCCAGCAGCGTAGTTGGCGGAGAGCAGGACGAGCAGTACTTC. It translates to CASSVVGGEQDEQYF. The chain links TRBV9 to TRBJ2-7; D gene ambiguous. The CDR3 runs 15 residues. Germline CDR1 reads SGDLS; CDR2 reads YYNGEE. V lost 0 bases to trimming and J lost 5 bases, with 15 bases between them.

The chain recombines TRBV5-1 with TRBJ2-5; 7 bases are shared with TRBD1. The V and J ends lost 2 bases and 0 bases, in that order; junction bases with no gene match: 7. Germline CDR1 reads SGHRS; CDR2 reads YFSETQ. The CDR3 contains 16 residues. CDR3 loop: CASSFVTGTDQETQYF. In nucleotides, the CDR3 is TGCGCCAGCAGCTTTGTTACTGGGACAGACCAAGAGACCCAGTACTTC.

The CDR3, as DNA: TGTGCACAGCAGGGGGTTCGACACAGGGACTACGAGCAGTACTTC. Translating it yields CAQQGVRHRDYEQYF. The chain has TRBV2 and TRBJ2-7; 7 bases map to TRBD1. The CDR3 is 15 residues long. Germline assignment: CDR1 SNHLY and CDR2 FYNNEI.

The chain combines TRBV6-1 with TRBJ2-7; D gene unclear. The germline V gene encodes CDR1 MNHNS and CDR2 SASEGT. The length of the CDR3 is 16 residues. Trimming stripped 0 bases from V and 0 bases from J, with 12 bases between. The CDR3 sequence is CASSEALHPGSYEQYF. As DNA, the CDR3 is TGTGCCAGCAGTGAAGCGCTTCACCCGGGCTCCTACGAGCAGTACTTC.

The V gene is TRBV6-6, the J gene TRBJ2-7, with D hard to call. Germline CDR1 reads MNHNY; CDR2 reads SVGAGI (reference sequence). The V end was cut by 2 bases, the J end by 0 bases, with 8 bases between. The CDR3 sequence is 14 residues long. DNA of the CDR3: TGTGCCAGCAGTTACGGCACCTCCTCCTACGAGCAGTACTTC. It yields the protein CASSYGTSSYEQYF.

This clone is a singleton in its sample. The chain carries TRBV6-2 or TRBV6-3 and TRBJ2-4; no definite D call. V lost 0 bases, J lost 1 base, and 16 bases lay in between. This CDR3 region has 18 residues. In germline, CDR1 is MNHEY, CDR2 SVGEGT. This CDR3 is CASSYSIAVGVAKNIQYF. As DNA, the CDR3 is TGTGCCAGCAGTTACTCTATTGCGGTGGGTGTGGCCAAAAACATTCAGTACTTC.

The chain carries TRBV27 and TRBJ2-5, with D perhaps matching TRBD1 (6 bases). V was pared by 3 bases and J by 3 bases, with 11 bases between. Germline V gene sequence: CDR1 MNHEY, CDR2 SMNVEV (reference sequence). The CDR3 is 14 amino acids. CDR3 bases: TGTGCCAGCAGTTTCCATAGGACAGAAGAGACCCAGTACTTC. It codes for CASSFHRTEETQYF.

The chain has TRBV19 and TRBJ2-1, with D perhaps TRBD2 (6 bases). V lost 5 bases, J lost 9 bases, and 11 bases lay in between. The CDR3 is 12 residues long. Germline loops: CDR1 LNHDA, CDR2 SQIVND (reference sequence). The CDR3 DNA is TGTGCCAGTAGTGCCGGGGGTGGTGAGCAGTTCTTC. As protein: CASSAGGGEQFF.

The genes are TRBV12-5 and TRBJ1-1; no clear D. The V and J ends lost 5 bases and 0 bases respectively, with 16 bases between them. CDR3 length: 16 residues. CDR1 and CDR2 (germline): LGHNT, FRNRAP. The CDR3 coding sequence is TGTGCTAGTGGTCCGAGACGGTCCACCTTGAACACTGAAGCTTTCTTT. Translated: CASGPRRSTLNTEAFF.

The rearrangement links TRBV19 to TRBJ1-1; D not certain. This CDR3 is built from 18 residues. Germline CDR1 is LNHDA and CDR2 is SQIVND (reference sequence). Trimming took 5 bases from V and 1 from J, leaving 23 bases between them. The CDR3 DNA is TGTGCCAGTAGTCCACCCCCGCCGACCAAATGGGCGAACACTGAAGCTTTCTTT. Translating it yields CASSPPPPTKWANTEAFF.